A single sample is the source of the 32 T cell receptor beta chains below, sequenced in a study of regulatory T cells in long-lasting Graves disease. For TCR beta, libraries came from iRepertoire HTBI primers and Arm-PCR of CDR3 regions. TCRdb reprocessed the multiplex PCR reads with MiXCR, giving one entry per CDR3 protein. The table lists about 470,000 distinct CDR3 sequences, around 21% of them singletons. Time point described: persistent/refractory GD, antithyroid drugs over 5 years with positive TRAb. From PBMCs, RNA was extracted and then used to make the TCR library. Sequenced material: peripheral blood mononuclear cells (PBMCs), taken when the disease was refractory, from a patient treated with antithyroid drugs. All receptors derive from a female donor with Graves disease.

V usage is TRBV6-5 and J usage is TRBJ2-2; TRBD2 aligns across 10 bases. Trimming took 2 bases from V and 4 from J; bases not matched to a gene: 10. Germline CDR1 and CDR2: MNHEY and SVGAGI. The CDR3 totals 18 residues. CDR3 in DNA: TGTGCCAGCAGTTACCTAGCGGGAGTTGTTGGGGGCACCGGGGAGCTGTTTTTT. Translating it yields CASSYLAGVVGGTGELFF.

This clonotype was picked up a small number of times. The gene calls are TRBV24-1 and TRBJ2-7; TRBD1 agrees at 7 bases. Unmatched junction bases numbered 9, after V lost 4 bases and J lost 1 base. The germline V gene has CDR1 KGHDR and CDR2 SFDVKD. This CDR3 has 16 residues. As DNA, the CDR3 is TGTGCCACCAGTGAGCCCGACAGGGAAAAGTCCTACGAGCAGTACTTC. Its protein is CATSEPDREKSYEQYF.

This clonotype has ten or more counts. The chain combines TRBV27 with TRBJ2-7; D unresolved. This CDR3 spans 13 amino acids. Germline lookup yields CDR1 MNHEY and CDR2 SMNVEV (reference sequence). Trimming removed 5 bases from V and 4 bases from J, with 12 bases in between. CDR3 sequence reads: CASSRSGLYEQYF. CDR3 bases: TGTGCCAGCAGTCGGTCCGGGCTTTACGAGCAGTACTTC.

This clonotype has a count of ten or more. The chain recombines TRBV7-2 with TRBJ1-5; 7 nucleotides align to TRBD1. Trimming cost V 1 base and J 6 bases; bases outside gene matches: 9. This CDR3 spans 16 amino acids. Germline V gene sequence: CDR1 SGHTA, CDR2 FQGNSA. The CDR3 nucleotides are TGTGCCAGCAGCTTAGGGCCCGGGCAGGGGGGTCAGCCCCAGCATTTT. Its translation: CASSLGPGQGGQPQHF.

The genes are TRBV20-1 and TRBJ2-2; 7 bases are shared with TRBD1. Germline lookup yields CDR1 DFQATT and CDR2 SNEGSKA (reference sequence). Trimming removed 0 bases from V and 5 bases from J; junction bases left unmatched: 12. This CDR3 is built from 17 residues. CDR3 nucleotide sequence: TGCAGTGCTAGAGATCAGGAAGGGGGCGCCGGTACCGGGGAGCTGTTTTTT. This gives the protein CSARDQEGGAGTGELFF.

This clonotype was seen at least ten times. V is TRBV28 and J is TRBJ1-3; no clear D gene. V was trimmed by 5 bases and J by 1 base, leaving 3 bases between them. CDR1 and CDR2 (germline): MDHEN, SYDVKM. The CDR3 is 12 amino acids. The DNA for the CDR3 is TGTGCCAGCAGTCGATCTGGAAACACCATATATTTT. It is translated as CASSRSGNTIYF.

There are many counts of this clonotype. V usage is TRBV5-1 and J usage is TRBJ1-1, with TRBD1 as a possible D gene (5 bases). Trimming took 4 bases from V and 0 from J, leaving 10 bases between them. The CDR3 runs to 14 residues. CDR1 and CDR2 from the germline V gene are SGHRS and YFSETQ. This CDR3 is CASSIGTLNTEAFF. The CDR3 coding sequence is TGCGCCAGCAGCATTGGGACGTTGAACACTGAAGCTTTCTTT.

This chain connects TRBV6-5 to TRBJ1-4; maybe TRBD1 (6 bases). The CDR3 totals 15 residues. Germline V gene lookup returns CDR1 MNHEY and CDR2 SVGAGI. Trimming removed 4 bases at V and 7 bases at J, with 16 bases between. This CDR3 is CASSLRQGGGEKLFF. DNA for the CDR3: TGTGCCAGCAGTTTAAGACAAGGGGGGGGTGAAAAACTGTTTTTT.

This chain links TRBV10-3 with TRBJ2-3, with 9 bases matching TRBD2. Germline CDR1 reads ENHRY; CDR2 reads SYGVKD. V dropped 3 bases and J dropped 2; count of bases not matched to a gene: 6. The CDR3 has 16 amino acids. CDR3 sequence reads: CAISDLSGSSTDTQYF. For the CDR3, the DNA is TGTGCCATCAGTGACCTTAGCGGGAGCTCCACAGATACGCAGTATTTT.

This sequence joins TRBV5-8 and TRBJ2-5; D perhaps matches TRBD2 (6 bases). In germline, CDR1 is SGHTS, CDR2 YDEGEE. The CDR3 is 14 amino acids. Trimming took off 0 bases at V and 3 bases at J, with 9 bases between the two ends. The CDR3, as DNA: TGTGCCAGCAGCTTGGGGCTAGCGAAAGAGACCCAGTACTTC. Amino acid sequence: CASSLGLAKETQYF.

This clonotype was recorded a few times. The chain links TRBV19 to TRBJ2-2, with 12 bases that match TRBD1. Germline V gene sequence: CDR1 LNHDA, CDR2 SQIVND (reference sequence). This CDR3 has 15 amino acids. Trimming cost V 5 bases and J 5 bases; bases outside gene matches: 3. DNA for the CDR3: TGTGCCAGTAGTCTGGGACAGGGGGCGACCGGGGAGCTGTTTTTT. As protein: CASSLGQGATGELFF.

Ten or more counts support this clonotype. This chain connects TRBV28 to TRBJ1-5; D is undetermined. Per the germline V gene, CDR1 is MDHEN and CDR2 is SYDVKM. The CDR3 has 16 residues. Trimming took off 3 bases at V and 3 bases at J, with 15 bases between the two ends. CDR3 in amino acids: CASSFLVRKPNQPQHF. The CDR3 DNA reads TGTGCCAGCAGTTTTCTGGTTCGTAAGCCCAATCAGCCCCAGCATTTT.

This clonotype was observed at least ten times. This sequence joins TRBV28 and TRBJ1-5; 8 positions match TRBD1. Per the germline V gene, CDR1 is MDHEN and CDR2 is SYDVKM. V dropped 6 bases and J dropped 5; count of bases not matched to a gene: 6. This CDR3 comprises 14 residues. As DNA, the CDR3 is TGTGCCAGCAGCCCAGGGGGCCTCGATCAGCCCCAGCATTTT. Its translation: CASSPGGLDQPQHF. Complete variable domain (other parts from reference TRBV28 and TRBJ1-5): DVKVTQSSRYLVKRTGEKVFLECVQDMDHENMFWYRQDPGLGLRLIYFSYDVKMKEKGDIPEGYSVSREKKERFSLILESASTNQTSMYLCASSPGGLDQPQHFGDGTRLSIL.

As for this clonotype: A far larger clone is one nucleotide away, so this likely arose from a read error. The CDR3 region is CASSTAPTHGYTF. In DNA, the CDR3 is TGTGCCAGCAGTACTGCCCCTACCCATGGCTACACCTTC. J is TRBJ1-2 and V is TRBV12-3 or TRBV12-4; D remains ambiguous. The CDR3 sequence is 13 residues long. V lost 5 bases and J 6 bases, leaving 13 bases between the germline ends.

This clonotype was recorded at least ten times. The chain employs TRBV20-1 and TRBJ2-7; D could derive from TRBD1 or TRBD2 (5 bases each). The V end lost 0 bases, the J end lost 2 bases, and 11 bases lay between the germline ends. Per the germline V gene, CDR1 is DFQATT and CDR2 is SNEGSKA (reference sequence). The CDR3 runs to 14 residues. CDR3 region: CSARDMGPTYEQYF. As DNA, the CDR3 is TGCAGTGCTAGAGATATGGGACCGACCTACGAGCAGTACTTC.

In this sample, this clonotype turned up many times. The chain joins TRBV12-3 or TRBV12-4 to TRBJ2-7, with TRBD1 matching over 8 bases. With V trimmed by 6 bases and J by 3 bases, 4 bases remained unmatched. This CDR3 has 13 residues. CDR3 bases: TGTGCCAGCAGAAGACAGGGGAACTACGAGCAGTACTTC. The encoded protein is CASRRQGNYEQYF.

This clonotype was seen more than once but under ten times. V and J are TRBV6-1 and TRBJ2-1; no clear D. Germline-derived CDR1 and CDR2 are MNHNS and SASEGT. V was clipped by 5 bases and J by 5 bases, with 13 bases between them. This CDR3 is 14 amino acids long. CDR3 amino acids: CASSQQWANNEQFF. The CDR3 DNA reads as TGTGCCAGCAGTCAACAATGGGCCAACAATGAGCAGTTCTTC.

A note on this clonotype: Possible read error: a much larger clone is one base away. The rearrangement uses TRBV11-2 and TRBJ1-1, with a possible D match to TRBD1 (5 bases). CDR3 length equals 15 residues. V gave up 3 bases and J gave up 1 base, with 12 bases separating them. Germline CDR1 reads SGHAT; CDR2 reads FQNNGV. The CDR3 coding sequence is TGTGCCAGCAGCTTGTGGGGGGTGCGGAACACTGAAGCTTTCTTT. The encoded protein is CASSLWGVRNTEAFF. The whole variable domain, filled in from reference TRBV11-2 and TRBJ1-1, reads EAGVAQSPRYKIIEKRQSVAFWCNPISGHATLYWYQQILGQGPKLLIQFQNNGVVDDSQLPKDRFSAERLKGVDSTLKIQPAKLEDSAVYLCASSLWGVRNTEAFFGQGTRLTVV.

This clonotype was seen ten or more times. The chain couples TRBV6-5 to TRBJ1-2; D ambiguous. This CDR3 has 14 amino acids. The V and J ends lost 3 bases and 6 bases respectively, with 14 bases between them. Germline-derived CDR1 and CDR2 are MNHEY and SVGAGI. The CDR3 loop reads CASSYPGSGHGYTF. CDR3 DNA sequence: TGTGCCAGCAGTTATCCCGGAAGCGGCCATGGCTACACCTTC.

This clonotype was detected ten times or more. The rearrangement links TRBV28 to TRBJ1-1; tentatively, D is TRBD1 (5 bases). V was shortened by 5 bases and J by 7 bases, with 14 bases between the two germline ends. Per germline, CDR1 MDHEN and CDR2 SYDVKM. The CDR3 length is 13 residues. This CDR3 is CASSLQQDSEAFF. The DNA for the CDR3 is TGTGCCAGCAGTCTTCAACAAGACAGTGAAGCTTTCTTT.

This clonotype was observed many times. This sequence joins TRBV2 and TRBJ2-5; 9 nucleotides match TRBD2. V gave up 2 bases and J gave up 5 bases; unmatched junction bases: 6. This CDR3 spans 15 amino acids. Germline V lookup: CDR1 SNHLY, CDR2 FYNNEI. The CDR3 sequence: CASSEFSTSGETQYF. CDR3 nucleotide sequence: TGTGCCAGCAGTGAATTCTCGACTAGCGGTGAGACCCAGTACTTC.

This clonotype was counted a few times. This chain connects TRBV30 to TRBJ1-5, with TRBD1 matching 9 bases. With V trimmed by 1 base and J by 6 bases, 7 bases remained unmatched. Germline V lookup: CDR1 GTSNPN, CDR2 SVGIG (reference sequence). The CDR3 runs 15 residues. The CDR3 spells CAWSGPGTGSQPQHF. CDR3 DNA: TGTGCCTGGAGTGGTCCCGGGACAGGGTCTCAGCCCCAGCATTTT.

V and J are TRBV7-9 and TRBJ2-5; D gene unclear. This CDR3 spans 11 amino acids. The germline V gene encodes CDR1 SEHNR and CDR2 FQNEAQ (reference sequence). V lost 1 base, J lost 7 bases, and 4 bases lay in between. The CDR3 DNA reads TGTGCCAGCAGCTTAGAGCCGACCCAGTACTTC. This sequence encodes CASSLEPTQYF.

This clonotype was detected a few times. The DNA for the CDR3 is TGCAGCGTTCCCCAGGACTATGGCTACACCTTC. Translating it yields CSVPQDYGYTF. The V call is TRBV29-1, the J call TRBJ1-2; D unclear. This CDR3 spans 11 amino acids. Trimming pared 5 bases from V and 3 bases from J, leaving 7 bases between. Germline lookup yields CDR1 SQVTM and CDR2 ANQGSEA. The variable domain in full, completed from reference TRBV29-1 and TRBJ1-2, reads SAVISQKPSRDICQRGTSLTIQCQVDSQVTMMFWYRQQPGQSLTLIATANQGSEATYESGFVIDKFPISRPNLTFSTLTVSNMSPEDSSIYLCSVPQDYGYTFGSGTRLTVV.

Worth noting for this clonotype: This is likely a read error, given that the CDR3 carries no conserved phenylalanine or tryptophan at its end. The V call is TRBV3-1, the J call TRBJ2-7; no definite D call. Trimming removed 3 bases from V and 2 bases from J, with 17 bases in between. The CDR3 runs to 16 residues. Germline V CDR1 and CDR2: LGHDT, YNNKEL (reference sequence). The CDR3 coding sequence is TGTGCCAGCAGCCACCTGTCTCTGGGAACCCCCTACGAGCAGTACCTC. It yields the protein CASSHLSLGTPYEQYL.

This clonotype appeared many times. V usage is TRBV29-1 and J usage is TRBJ2-5; D is perhaps TRBD1 (6 bases). The CDR3 consists of 16 residues. Trimming removed 5 bases at V and 2 bases at J, with 21 bases between. In germline, CDR1 is SQVTM, CDR2 ANQGSEA. The CDR3 is CSVSRDRPLSQETQYF. CDR3 nucleotides: TGCAGCGTTTCCCGAGACAGGCCCCTCAGTCAAGAGACCCAGTACTTC.

This chain links TRBV20-1 with TRBJ2-7; 7 bases are a match to TRBD2. V was pared by 6 bases and J by 5 bases, with 4 bases of the junction left unmatched. Per germline, CDR1 DFQATT and CDR2 SNEGSKA (reference sequence). CDR3 size: 11 residues. CDR3 sequence reads: CSASGRDEQYF. CDR3 DNA sequence: TGCAGTGCGAGTGGGAGGGACGAGCAGTACTTC.

This clonotype came up a few times. CDR3 sequence (DNA): TGCGCCAGCAGTGAGACGCCCGGAACAGGAGGGTACTTC. Translation gives CASSETPGTGGYF. The chain combines TRBV10-2 with TRBJ2-7; TRBD1 or TRBD2 may be the D gene (5 bases each). The CDR3 extends over 13 amino acids. Germline V gene lookup returns CDR1 WSHSY and CDR2 SAAADI. V was clipped by 2 bases and J by 12 bases, with 17 bases between them.

This clonotype showed up just a few times. The gene calls are TRBV2 and TRBJ2-6; 9 bases are a match to TRBD1. Trimming at V came to 1 base and at J to 0 bases, leaving 4 bases not matched to a gene. This CDR3 comprises 18 residues. CDR1 SNHLY and CDR2 FYNNEI come from the germline V gene. The CDR3 spells CASSEGMGQGSGANVLTF. CDR3 coding DNA: TGTGCCAGCAGTGAAGGTATGGGACAGGGCTCTGGGGCCAACGTCCTGACTTTC.

This clonotype turned up a few times. The chain recombines TRBV7-9 with TRBJ2-7; TRBD1 matches 8 bases. Trimming removed 5 bases from V and 2 bases from J; junction bases left unmatched: 8. The CDR3 extends over 15 amino acids. From germline, CDR1 is SEHNR and CDR2 FQNEAQ (reference sequence). The CDR3, as DNA: TGTGCCAGCAGCCGAACCGGACAGGGAACCTACGAGCAGTACTTC. The encoded protein is CASSRTGQGTYEQYF.

As for this clonotype: A single base separates this from a much larger clone, so it may be a read error. The CDR3 DNA is TGTGCTACTAAAGAGACTCAGAATTCACCCCTCCACTTT. As protein: CATKETQNSPLHF. V usage is TRBV2 and J usage is TRBJ1-6, with D unclear. The germline gives CDR1 SNHLY, CDR2 FYNNEI. There are 13 residues in the CDR3.

The chain joins TRBV3-1 to TRBJ2-5; 12 nucleotides agree with TRBD2. The V segment lost 0 bases and the J segment 4 bases; nucleotides outside the gene matches: 12. Germline V gene data show CDR1 as LGHDT and CDR2 as YNNKEL (reference sequence). The CDR3 runs to 19 residues. The CDR3, as DNA: TGTGCCAGCAGCCAAGAGTATACCCAGCCTAGCGGGAGGGGAGAGACCCAGTACTTC. It codes for CASSQEYTQPSGRGETQYF.